One sample yielded the 21 T cell receptor beta chains listed below, sequenced in a study of blood T cell repertoires in COVID-19 (TCRdb year 2020). Libraries were constructed by the immunoSEQ multiplex PCR assay. TCRdb's version of the immuneACCESS table is confined to in-frame rearrangements and falls short of the full clone set. An unresolved V gene accounts for under half of the shortfall where checked; the remainder is of unknown origin. This sample lists about 230,000 clones; about 86% were detected once. Of the sample, around 5.4% is held by the ten largest clones. The sample was peripheral blood. Receptors originate from an elderly man with acute or convalescent COVID-19.

The chain joins TRBV30 to TRBJ1-1; D is possibly TRBD1 (5 bases). The ends were cut back, 3 bases at V and 4 bases at J, with 12 bases in the middle. CDR1 is GTSNPN, CDR2 SVGIG, per germline (reference sequence). The CDR3 is made up of 13 amino acids. This chain's CDR3 is CAWSGHRVTEAFF. Here the CDR3 DNA reads TGTGCCTGGAGCGGACATCGGGTCACTGAAGCTTTCTTT.

The genes are TRBV6-4 and TRBJ2-1; TRBD1 matches 7 bases. The CDR3 totals 15 residues. V lost 6 bases and J lost 4; bases outside the gene matches: 9. CDR1 and CDR2 from the germline V gene are MRHNA and SNTAGT. In DNA, the CDR3 is TGTGCCAGCAGCCCCGAGGGGGCCTCTTACAATGAGCAGTTCTTC. This gives the protein CASSPEGASYNEQFF.

The sample holds one count of this clone. The chain uses TRBV29-1 and TRBJ2-5; D might be TRBD1 (5 bases). Trimming removed 4 bases at V and 2 bases at J, with 8 bases between. CDR3 length: 12 residues. CDR1 SQVTM and CDR2 ANQGSEA come from the germline V gene. CDR3 DNA sequence: TGCAGCGTTGTCCAGGGTCAAGAGACCCAGTACTTC. It codes for CSVVQGQETQYF.

CDR3 in DNA: TGTGCCAGCAGTTTAGCAGGGGGCTTTGAGCAGTTCTTC. Translation: CASSLAGGFEQFF. This rearrangement joins TRBV27 to TRBJ2-1; 8 bases are a match to TRBD1. Germline CDR1 and CDR2: MNHEY and SMNVEV (reference sequence). V lost 2 bases to trimming and J lost 9 bases; unmatched junction nucleotides: 3. The CDR3 is made up of 13 amino acids.

The chain links TRBV5-1 to TRBJ2-5; a weak D match, TRBD2 (5 bases). V lost 1 base to trimming and J lost 1 base, with 8 bases between them. The CDR3 sequence is 14 residues long. The germline CDR1 and CDR2 sequences are SGHRS and YFSETQ. Written as DNA, the CDR3 is TGCGCCAGCAGCTTGACCGGGATCCAAGAGACCCAGTACTTC. Translated, it gives CASSLTGIQETQYF. The full variable domain, in which reference TRBV5-1 and TRBJ2-5 provide the parts outside the CDR3, is KAGVTQTPRYLIKTRGQQVTLSCSPISGHRSVSWYQQTPGQGLQFLFEYFSETQRNKGNFPGRFSGRQFSNSRSEMNVSTLELGDSALYLCASSLTGIQETQYFGPGTRLLVL.

This clone was counted once. The genes are TRBV3-1 (or the pseudogene TRBV3-2) and TRBJ1-5; D is possibly TRBD1 (5 bases). The CDR3 covers 14 residues. CDR1 LGHDT and CDR2 YNNKEL come from the germline V gene (reference sequence). Trimming shortened V by 4 bases and J by 4 bases, and 11 bases separated the two germline ends. CDR3 protein: CASSPGQGNQPQHF. The CDR3 DNA reads TGTGCCAGCAGCCCCGGGCAGGGAAATCAGCCCCAGCATTTT.

This clone appeared a single time. The chain carries TRBV28 and TRBJ2-3, with a tentative D call TRBD1 (7 bases). V gave up 7 bases and J gave up 12 bases, with 14 bases separating them. The CDR3 totals 11 residues. The V gene's germline CDR1 is MDHEN and CDR2 SYDVKM. The CDR3 is CASKEGARQYF. In DNA form, the CDR3 reads TGTGCCAGCAAGGAGGGGGCAAGACAGTATTTT.

This clone was observed a few times. This chain joins TRBV5-1 and TRBJ2-5, with 9 bases matching TRBD2. J was trimmed by 2 bases and V by 6 bases; bases with no gene match: 5. The CDR3 sequence is 14 residues long. CDR1 and CDR2 from the germline V gene are SGHRS and YFSETQ. This chain's CDR3 is CASTLAGRQETQYF. The CDR3 DNA sequence: TGCGCCAGCACCCTAGCGGGACGGCAAGAGACCCAGTACTTC.

The chain employs TRBV9 and TRBJ2-7, with TRBD2 identical over 11 bases. The CDR3 totals 16 residues. Per the germline V gene, CDR1 is SGDLS and CDR2 is YYNGEE. V lost 0 bases, J lost 5 bases, and 7 bases stayed unmatched. The DNA for the CDR3 is TGTGCCAGCAGCGTAGAGGCTAGCGGGAGGCCCCACGAGCAGTACTTC. Amino acids: CASSVEASGRPHEQYF.

This clone was recorded a few times. V is TRBV11-3 and J is TRBJ2-2, with 8 bases lining up with TRBD2. CDR3 size: 14 residues. V lost 7 bases to trimming and J lost 7 bases; unmatched junction nucleotides: 8. Germline V lookup: CDR1 SGHNT, CDR2 YENEEA. Here the CDR3 reads CASTTGRADGELFF. In DNA form, the CDR3 reads TGTGCCAGCACGACCGGGAGGGCCGACGGGGAGCTGTTTTTT.

V gene TRBV3-1 (or the pseudogene TRBV3-2) combines with J gene TRBJ2-1, with 8 bases fitting TRBD2. Trimming removed 4 bases from V and 10 bases from J; junction bases left unmatched: 27. Germline V gene sequence: CDR1 LGHDT, CDR2 YNNKEL (reference sequence). The CDR3 is 20 residues long. CDR3 region: CASSLTRGRTSLGKAEEQFF. DNA for the CDR3: TGTGCCAGCAGCCTTACCCGAGGGCGGACTAGCCTCGGAAAAGCGGAGGAGCAGTTCTTC.

The J gene is TRBJ2-5, the V gene TRBV3-1 (or the pseudogene TRBV3-2), with a tentative D call TRBD2 (5 bases). Trimming pared 4 bases from V and 4 bases from J, leaving 10 bases between. This CDR3 is 13 amino acids long. CDR1 LGHDT and CDR2 YNNKEL come from the germline V gene (reference sequence). CDR3: CASSRPGGETQYF. The CDR3 region has the DNA TGTGCCAGCAGCCGGCCAGGAGGAGAGACCCAGTACTTC.

The chain uses TRBV6-5 and TRBJ1-6, with 7 bases that match TRBD1. In germline, CDR1 is MNHEY, CDR2 SVGAGI. The length of the CDR3 is 14 residues. The J segment lost 7 bases and the V segment lost 5 bases, leaving 5 bases of the junction unmatched. The DNA for the CDR3 is TGTGCCAGCAGTCAGGGACAGTTGAATTCACCCCTCCACTTT. Protein: CASSQGQLNSPLHF.

This clone came up a few times. The chain recombines TRBV9 with TRBJ1-5; 7 nucleotides match TRBD1. This CDR3 spans 15 amino acids. Unmatched junction bases numbered 8, after V lost 4 bases and J lost 4 bases. Germline values: CDR1 SGDLS, CDR2 YYNGEE. In DNA form, the CDR3 reads TGTGCCAGCAGCCCCAGCGGACAGGCGAATCAGCCCCAGCATTTT. It specifies CASSPSGQANQPQHF.

The chain couples TRBV7-2 to TRBJ1-2; the D gene is possibly TRBD1 (5 bases). The germline V gene encodes CDR1 SGHTA and CDR2 FQGNSA. The CDR3 runs to 16 residues. The germline V and J ends were trimmed by 5 bases and 4 bases, with 20 bases remaining between them. The CDR3 DNA follows: TGTGCCAGCAGCGGCACTGAAGCCAGGACAAGCTATGGCTACACCTTC. This sequence encodes CASSGTEARTSYGYTF.

The CDR3 DNA reads as TGTGCCAGCTCACAACAGGGGGCGGACATTCAGTACTTC. It translates to CASSQQGADIQYF. This chain joins TRBV18 and TRBJ2-4, with 9 bases that match TRBD1. Germline V gene lookup returns CDR1 KGHSH and CDR2 LQKENI. This CDR3 contains 13 residues. After removal of 4 bases from V and 8 bases from J, the junction contained 3 bases not matched to a gene. The full variable domain, rest sourced from reference TRBV18 and TRBJ2-4, is NAGVMQNPRHLVRRRGQEARLRCSPMKGHSHVYWYRQLPEEGLKFMVYLQKENIIDESGMPKERFSAEFPKEGPSILRIQQVVRGDSAAYFCASSQQGADIQYFGAGTRLSVL.

J is TRBJ1-4 and V is TRBV5-4, with 8 bases aligning to TRBD1. Looked up from germline, CDR1 is SGHNT and CDR2 is YYREEE (reference sequence). V lost 4 bases and J lost 8; bases outside the gene matches: 10. The CDR3 is 15 residues long. CDR3 amino acids: CASSEKTGVGEKLFF. The CDR3 coding sequence is TGTGCCAGCAGCGAGAAGACAGGGGTAGGGGAAAAACTGTTTTTT. Full variable domain (rest looked up from reference TRBV5-4 and TRBJ1-4): ETGVTQSPTHLIKTRGQQVTLRCSSQSGHNTVSWYQQALGQGPQFIFQYYREEENGRGNFPPRFSGLQFPNYSSELNVNALELDDSALYLCASSEKTGVGEKLFFGSGTQLSVL.

The chain combines TRBV28 with TRBJ2-2; D gene uncertain. In germline, CDR1 is MDHEN, CDR2 SYDVKM. This CDR3 contains 15 residues. Trimming removed 2 bases at V and 4 bases at J, with 11 bases between. The chain's CDR3 is CASSLGQVLTGELFF. The CDR3 DNA sequence: TGTGCCAGCAGTTTAGGGCAGGTTCTCACCGGGGAGCTGTTTTTT.

A remark on this clone: Different DNA sequences within this sample yield the same CDR3. The V call is TRBV6-5, the J call TRBJ1-2; tentatively, D is TRBD1 (6 bases). The V end lost 7 bases, the J end lost 7 bases, and 22 bases lay between the germline ends. Looked up from germline, CDR1 is MNHEY and CDR2 is SVGAGI. This CDR3 comprises 15 residues. CDR3 nucleotides: TGTGCCAGCACCCCACAGGGTCAGGGTTGGATTGGCTACACCTTC. Translated: CASTPQGQGWIGYTF.

This chain uses TRBV5-1 with TRBJ2-6; 10 bases match TRBD1. There are 19 residues in the CDR3. Losses at the gene ends were 2 bases for V and 4 bases for J; bases not matched to a gene: 12. Germline V gene data show CDR1 as SGHRS and CDR2 as YFSETQ. This CDR3 is CASSLNRDRGLWGANVLTF. For the CDR3, the DNA is TGCGCCAGCAGCTTAAACCGGGACAGGGGCCTGTGGGGGGCCAACGTCCTGACTTTC.

The chain recombines TRBV6-1 with TRBJ1-5, with D possibly being TRBD1 (5 bases). CDR3 length: 14 residues. The germline CDR1 and CDR2 sequences are MNHNS and SASEGT. Trimming pared 1 base from V and 5 bases from J, leaving 9 bases between. The CDR3 DNA sequence: TGTGCCAGCAGTGAAGGCGGGGCAGATCAGCCCCAGCATTTT. It yields the protein CASSEGGADQPQHF.